A single sample gave rise to the 9 T cell receptor beta chains below, sequenced in a study of shared clonotypes between healthy human individuals. Sequencing was performed with immunoSEQ multiplex PCR; in TCRdb, only in-frame clones are kept and a portion is missing. The sample contains 2 million to 2.5 million clones, roughly 93% of which appear only once. Sequencing was carried out using naive CD4+ T cells from PBMCs. Documented subset: CD45RA+ positively selected. All receptors come from a man between 18 and 35 years old in good health. Some clones in this sample may be carry-over from other donors' samples.

As concerns this clone: This CDR3 is also generated by other DNA sequences in the sample. V and J are TRBV5-1 and TRBJ2-7; D perhaps matches TRBD2 (5 bases). The CDR3 runs 12 residues. Germline CDR1 reads SGHRS; CDR2 reads YFSETQ. V was pared by 4 bases and J by 3 bases, with 8 bases between. CDR3 sequence: CASSPDFYEQYF. In nucleotides, the CDR3 is TGCGCCAGCAGCCCGGACTTCTACGAGCAGTACTTC. The full variable domain, with the rest looked up from reference TRBV5-1 and TRBJ2-7, is KAGVTQTPRYLIKTRGQQVTLSCSPISGHRSVSWYQQTPGQGLQFLFEYFSETQRNKGNFPGRFSGRQFSNSRSEMNVSTLELGDSALYLCASSPDFYEQYFGPGTRLTVT.

This clone has just one count. The CDR3 region is CASSVAWYGGSGTDTQYF. As DNA, the CDR3 is TGTGCCAGCAGCGTAGCCTGGTATGGCGGGAGTGGTACAGATACGCAGTATTTT. The genes are TRBV9 and TRBJ2-3, with 7 bases that match TRBD2. J was trimmed by 3 bases and V by 0 bases; bases with no gene match: 13. Germline V CDR1 and CDR2: SGDLS, YYNGEE. CDR3 size: 18 residues.

The chain joins TRBV7-9 to TRBJ1-1; no clear D. Trimming removed 1 base at V and 6 bases at J, with 6 bases between. CDR1 is SEHNR, CDR2 FQNEAQ, per germline (reference sequence). The CDR3 is made up of 12 amino acids. The CDR3 protein is CASSLVEAEAFF. The CDR3 DNA reads TGTGCCAGCAGCTTAGTAGAGGCTGAAGCTTTCTTT. The whole variable domain, filled in from reference TRBV7-9 and TRBJ1-1, reads DTGVSQNPRHKITKRGQNVTFRCDPISEHNRLYWYRQTLGQGPEFLTYFQNEAQLEKSRLLSDRFSAERPKGSFSTLEIQRTEQGDSAMYLCASSLVEAEAFFGQGTRLTVV.

CDR3 in DNA: TGTGCCAGCAGCCCCGGGACTAGCCTGGGGAATGAGCAGTTCTTC. Protein product: CASSPGTSLGNEQFF. This sequence joins TRBV11-2 and TRBJ2-1, with 9 bases matching TRBD2. Germline V gene sequence: CDR1 SGHAT, CDR2 FQNNGV. J gave up 7 bases and V 5 bases, and 9 bases lay outside the gene matches. This CDR3 region has 15 residues.

Notes on this clone: Other DNA variants within this sample encode the same CDR3. The J gene is TRBJ2-5, the V gene TRBV5-1; D is undetermined. Trimming took off 2 bases at V and 3 bases at J, with 8 bases between the two ends. Germline-derived CDR1 and CDR2 are SGHRS and YFSETQ. CDR3 length: 13 amino acids. CDR3 nucleotides: TGCGCCAGCAGCTTAGCTACCGAAGAGACCCAGTACTTC. This sequence encodes CASSLATEETQYF.

This clone was recorded once. The chain carries TRBV9 and TRBJ1-2; D not certain. Trimming took off 4 bases at V and 1 base at J, with 11 bases between the two ends. The CDR3 is made up of 14 amino acids. Germline CDR1 SGDLS, CDR2 YYNGEE. In DNA, the CDR3 is TGTGCCAGCAGCCCCATCCCGGGTAACTATGGCTACACCTTC. This sequence encodes CASSPIPGNYGYTF.

About this clone: The sample has other DNA sequences that encode this CDR3 too. The chain links TRBV5-1 to TRBJ1-2; unclear D gene. V gave up 0 bases and J gave up 2 bases, with 5 bases separating them. Germline CDR1 and CDR2: SGHRS and YFSETQ. The CDR3 loop spans 13 amino acids. CDR3 nucleotides: TGCGCCAGCAGCTTGGCTAGGAACTATGGCTACACCTTC. Its protein product is CASSLARNYGYTF.

The genes are TRBV7-9 and TRBJ1-1; 7 nucleotides match TRBD1. V lost 5 bases and J lost 1; bases outside the gene matches: 7. The CDR3 consists of 15 residues. CDR1 SEHNR and CDR2 FQNEAQ come from the germline V gene (reference sequence). The DNA for the CDR3 is TGTGCCAGCAGCCCCCCATGGGACAGGAACACTGAAGCTTTCTTT. It translates to CASSPPWDRNTEAFF. The whole variable domain, remainder taken from reference TRBV7-9 and TRBJ1-1, is DTGVSQNPRHKITKRGQNVTFRCDPISEHNRLYWYRQTLGQGPEFLTYFQNEAQLEKSRLLSDRFSAERPKGSFSTLEIQRTEQGDSAMYLCASSPPWDRNTEAFFGQGTRLTVV.

The table lists this clone with a count of one. V is TRBV28 and J is TRBJ1-4; D call uncertain. V was pared by 3 bases and J by 4 bases, with 12 bases between. CDR1 MDHEN and CDR2 SYDVKM come from the germline V gene. The CDR3 is made up of 15 amino acids. The CDR3 bases are TGTGCCAGCAGTTTTTACTGGGGTAGTAATGAAAAACTGTTTTTT. Translating gives CASSFYWGSNEKLFF.